This passage covers 27 T cell receptor beta chains from one sample sequenced in a study of long-term antiretroviral therapy in people with HIV. They ran version v3.0 of the immunoSEQ assay at survey level. The protocol was immunoSEQ multiplex PCR, while the TCRdb copy is restricted to in-frame clones and leaves out a portion. The sample lists roughly 20,000 clones; 85% were seen once. Sample: unsorted PBMCs, taken around 4 years after starting antiretroviral therapy. The receptors here all came from a man between 18 and 29 years old with HIV.

This CDR3 is CASSLGGEETQYF. DNA of the CDR3: TGTGCCAGCAGCTTGGGGGGGGAAGAGACCCAGTACTTC. The chain carries TRBV5-4 and TRBJ2-5, with D perhaps TRBD2 (6 bases). This CDR3 region has 13 residues. Trimming cost V 0 bases and J 3 bases, with 6 bases left between them. Germline V gene lookup returns CDR1 SGHNT and CDR2 YYREEE (reference sequence).

The rearrangement joins TRBV6-1 to TRBJ1-4, with 8 bases identical to TRBD1. Unmatched junction bases numbered 5, after V lost 1 base and J lost 7 bases. CDR1 is MNHNS and CDR2 is SASEGT in the germline V gene. The CDR3 length is 15 residues. The DNA for the CDR3 is TGTGCCAGCAGTGAAGTGCGTACAGGGGGTGAAAAACTGTTTTTT. As protein: CASSEVRTGGEKLFF.

The chain links TRBV6-5 to TRBJ2-2; no reliable D call. The CDR3 length is 13 residues. The germline V and J ends were trimmed by 1 base and 3 bases, with 3 bases remaining between them. Germline lookup yields CDR1 MNHEY and CDR2 SVGAGI. Here the CDR3 reads CASSYFYTGELFF. The CDR3 coding sequence is TGTGCCAGCAGTTACTTCTACACCGGGGAGCTGTTTTTT.

This chain's CDR3 is CASSQRSYEQYV. The CDR3 coding sequence is TGCGCCAGCAGTCAACGTTCCTACGAGCAGTACGTC. The V call is TRBV23-1, the J call TRBJ2-7; D gene unclear. TRBV23-1 is reported as an ORF; its role is uncertain. There are 12 residues in the CDR3. V lost 2 bases and J 1 base, leaving 3 bases between the germline ends.

The rearrangement joins TRBV5-1 to TRBJ2-1; no definite D call. Trimming pared 0 bases from V and 1 base from J, leaving 11 bases between. There are 16 residues in the CDR3. Germline-derived CDR1 and CDR2 are SGHRS and YFSETQ. The CDR3 coding sequence is TGCGCCAGCAGCTTGGCGGTCACTTCATCCTACAATGAGCAGTTCTTC. This codes for CASSLAVTSSYNEQFF. The full variable domain, completed using reference TRBV5-1 and TRBJ2-1, is KAGVTQTPRYLIKTRGQQVTLSCSPISGHRSVSWYQQTPGQGLQFLFEYFSETQRNKGNFPGRFSGRQFSNSRSEMNVSTLELGDSALYLCASSLAVTSSYNEQFFGPGTRLTVL.

The chain couples TRBV9 to TRBJ2-7; D gene unclear. CDR3 size: 15 residues. CDR1 is SGDLS, CDR2 YYNGEE, per germline. Trimming took off 0 bases at V and 3 bases at J, with 13 bases between the two ends. The CDR3 DNA sequence: TGTGCCAGCAGCGTAGGCTCAGAGGTCATCTACGAGCAGTACTTC. Protein: CASSVGSEVIYEQYF.

V usage is TRBV28 and J usage is TRBJ1-6; weak D call: TRBD1 (5 bases). From germline, CDR1 is MDHEN and CDR2 SYDVKM. The CDR3 is 17 amino acids. Trimming cost V 5 bases and J 4 bases, with 18 bases left between them. As DNA, the CDR3 is TGTGCCAGCAGTCCTACCTTCCGACAGCCTTATAATTCACCCCTCCACTTT. Translating it yields CASSPTFRQPYNSPLHF.

This sequence joins TRBV18 and TRBJ1-5; the D is unclear. The CDR3 contains 13 residues. Germline V CDR1 and CDR2: KGHSH, LQKENI. Trimming removed 5 bases at V and 5 bases at J, with 10 bases between. CDR3 nucleotides: TGTGCCAGCTCATCCAAGATGGATCAGCCCCAGCATTTT. Translating gives CASSSKMDQPQHF.

Concerning this clone: The limits of the CDR3 on the DNA are not certain, so only TCRdb's listed CDR3 is given. The rearrangement links TRBV2 to TRBJ2-7; the DNA was not used to check the table's D call, TRBD1. Germline CDR1 and CDR2: SNHLY and FYNNEI. The CDR3 is 13 amino acids in total, end residues counted. The CDR3 protein is CASSKVGQGNKYF.

V and J are TRBV18 and TRBJ2-2; D possibly matches TRBD1 or TRBD2 (5 bases each). V was trimmed by 2 bases and J by 1 base, leaving 11 bases between them. The CDR3 loop spans 16 amino acids. Germline V gene sequence: CDR1 KGHSH, CDR2 LQKENI. DNA for the CDR3: TGTGCCAGCTCACCAACCGGGACCCAGAACACCGGGGAGCTGTTTTTT. This translates into CASSPTGTQNTGELFF.

This CDR3 is CASRPYAGDTQYF. CDR3 in DNA: TGTGCCAGCAGACCCTACGCGGGAGATACGCAGTATTTT. J is TRBJ2-3 and V is TRBV5-6, with D possibly TRBD2 on 5 matching bases. Germline V gene lookup returns CDR1 SGHDT and CDR2 YYEEEE. The CDR3 is 13 residues long. Between the trimmed V and J ends, which lost 5 bases and 5 bases, there was a span of 12 bases.

The rearrangement links TRBV6-5 to TRBJ1-2, with 8 bases aligning to TRBD1. Germline CDR1 is MNHEY and CDR2 is SVGAGI. The CDR3 contains 14 residues. The V segment lost 5 bases and the J segment 4 bases; nucleotides outside the gene matches: 6. CDR3 sequence reads: CASSDETGVYGYTF. In nucleotides, the CDR3 is TGTGCCAGCAGTGACGAGACAGGGGTCTATGGCTACACCTTC.

CDR3 nucleotide sequence: TGTGCCAGCAGTTTGGGGACCAGGATCACTGAAGCTTTCTTT. It yields the protein CASSLGTRITEAFF. This chain joins TRBV27 and TRBJ1-1; weak D call: TRBD1 (5 bases). CDR3 size: 14 residues. Germline CDR1 MNHEY, CDR2 SMNVEV (reference sequence). V lost 3 bases and J 4 bases, leaving 12 bases between the germline ends.

The genes are TRBV18 and TRBJ1-2, with D possibly matching TRBD1 (5 bases). This CDR3 spans 14 amino acids. Germline V lookup: CDR1 KGHSH, CDR2 LQKENI. V was pared by 3 bases and J by 6 bases, with 14 bases between. DNA for the CDR3: TGTGCCAGCTCACCCGGGGACCCAAGGGATGGCTACACCTTC. This gives the protein CASSPGDPRDGYTF.

V usage is TRBV11-2 and J usage is TRBJ2-1; D ambiguous. The CDR3 has 16 amino acids. V lost 5 bases, J lost 0 bases, and 14 bases lay in between. Germline V gene data show CDR1 as SGHAT and CDR2 as FQNNGV. CDR3 in amino acids: CASSLAPSYSYNEQFF. The CDR3 DNA reads as TGTGCCAGCAGCCTCGCCCCCTCCTACTCCTACAATGAGCAGTTCTTC.

This clone was picked up a small number of times. This chain uses TRBV18 with TRBJ1-1, with no clear D. Trimming removed 6 bases at V and 1 base at J, with 12 bases between. Per the germline V gene, CDR1 is KGHSH and CDR2 is LQKENI. This CDR3 region has 14 residues. CDR3 sequence reads: CASSPSPANTEAFF. In nucleotides, the CDR3 is TGTGCCAGCTCCCCCTCTCCAGCGAACACTGAAGCTTTCTTT.

The gene calls are TRBV11-2 and TRBJ1-2, with a possible D match to TRBD1 (5 bases). The CDR3 has 11 amino acids. Germline-derived CDR1 and CDR2 are SGHAT and FQNNGV. V shed 5 bases and J shed 7 bases, with 8 bases lying between them. The CDR3 DNA reads TGTGCCAGCAGCCTGGGGGGTGGCTACACCTTC. Protein: CASSLGGGYTF.

This clone is deemed large (0.1 to 1%). CDR3 residues: CASSLVFENTEAFF. For the CDR3, the DNA is TGTGCCAGCAGCTTAGTCTTCGAGAACACTGAAGCTTTCTTT. The V and J genes are TRBV7-9 and TRBJ1-1, with D hard to call. There are 14 residues in the CDR3. V was cut by 1 base and J by 1 base, with 7 bases left in between. In germline, CDR1 is SEHNR, CDR2 FQNEAQ (reference sequence).

The V gene is TRBV19, the J gene TRBJ2-2; no reliable D call. V lost 3 bases, J lost 0 bases, and 14 bases lay in between. The CDR3 covers 17 residues. Germline loops: CDR1 LNHDA, CDR2 SQIVND (reference sequence). The CDR3 here is CASSIIYRLTNTGELFF. The DNA of the CDR3 is TGTGCCAGTAGTATTATCTACCGGCTAACGAACACCGGGGAGCTGTTTTTT.

The CDR3 loop is CASSLPQFSYEQYF. The DNA of the CDR3 is TGTGCCAGCAGTTTACCGCAGTTCTCCTACGAGCAGTACTTC. The rearrangement links TRBV28 to TRBJ2-7; D gene ambiguous. Germline loops: CDR1 MDHEN, CDR2 SYDVKM. The CDR3 totals 14 residues. The V gene lost 2 bases and the J gene lost 0 bases, with 8 bases spanning the gap.

A few counts support this clone. The chain combines TRBV9 with TRBJ1-6; maybe TRBD1 (6 bases). The CDR3 loop spans 16 amino acids. V dropped 1 base and J dropped 7 bases, with 15 bases sitting between them. Germline CDR1 SGDLS, CDR2 YYNGEE. The CDR3 protein is CASSVNPGQSNSPLHF. The CDR3 DNA is TGTGCCAGCAGCGTAAATCCGGGACAAAGCAATTCACCCCTCCACTTT.

V is TRBV27 and J is TRBJ2-5; tentatively, D is TRBD1 or TRBD2 (6 bases each). V lost 4 bases, J lost 4 bases, and 19 bases lay in between. From germline, CDR1 is MNHEY and CDR2 SMNVEV (reference sequence). The CDR3 consists of 16 residues. CDR3 residues: CASSSTGGGLGETQYF. The CDR3 DNA reads as TGTGCCAGCAGTTCAACAGGAGGGGGATTGGGAGAGACCCAGTACTTC.

The chain joins TRBV7-9 to TRBJ2-3; 11 nucleotides line up with TRBD2. CDR3 length equals 19 residues. Germline V gene data show CDR1 as SEHNR and CDR2 as FQNEAQ (reference sequence). J lost 2 bases, V lost 5 bases, and 15 bases had no gene match. CDR3 DNA sequence: TGTGCCAGCAGCCCTGCCGGGATGGTAGCGGGGGGGCCCACAGATACGCAGTATTTT. Translation gives CASSPAGMVAGGPTDTQYF.

V gene TRBV29-1 combines with J gene TRBJ1-4; D is uncertain. The CDR3 totals 12 residues. V shed 4 bases and J shed 8 bases, with 11 bases lying between them. Germline assignment: CDR1 SQVTM and CDR2 ANQGSEA. CDR3 bases: TGCAGCGTTGTTTCCTTTGGGGAAAAACTGTTTTTT. Protein product: CSVVSFGEKLFF.

V is TRBV10-1 and J is TRBJ1-1; D not resolved. Trimming stripped 0 bases from V and 7 bases from J, with 6 bases between. CDR1 is WNHNN and CDR2 is SYGVQD in the germline V gene (reference sequence). The CDR3 runs to 12 residues. The CDR3 nucleotides are TGCGCCAGCAGTGAGTCGAGTAGTGAAGCTTTCTTT. It translates to CASSESSSEAFF.

The V and J genes are TRBV14 and TRBJ1-1; possibly TRBD1 for D (5 bases). CDR1 and CDR2 (germline): SGHDN, FVKESK. V was shortened by 1 base and J by 0 bases, with 9 bases between the two germline ends. The CDR3 length is 15 residues. The CDR3: CASSQVGAMNTEAFF. The CDR3 DNA reads as TGTGCCAGCAGCCAAGTAGGGGCCATGAACACTGAAGCTTTCTTT.

The V and J genes are TRBV7-2 and TRBJ1-1; D remains unclear. Between the trimmed V and J ends, which lost 4 bases and 5 bases, there was a span of 14 bases. The CDR3 is 14 residues long. CDR1 is SGHTA and CDR2 is FQGNSA in the germline V gene. The CDR3 bases are TGTGCCAGCAGCTCCTACAGCGAATGGACTGAAGCTTTCTTT. Translation: CASSSYSEWTEAFF.